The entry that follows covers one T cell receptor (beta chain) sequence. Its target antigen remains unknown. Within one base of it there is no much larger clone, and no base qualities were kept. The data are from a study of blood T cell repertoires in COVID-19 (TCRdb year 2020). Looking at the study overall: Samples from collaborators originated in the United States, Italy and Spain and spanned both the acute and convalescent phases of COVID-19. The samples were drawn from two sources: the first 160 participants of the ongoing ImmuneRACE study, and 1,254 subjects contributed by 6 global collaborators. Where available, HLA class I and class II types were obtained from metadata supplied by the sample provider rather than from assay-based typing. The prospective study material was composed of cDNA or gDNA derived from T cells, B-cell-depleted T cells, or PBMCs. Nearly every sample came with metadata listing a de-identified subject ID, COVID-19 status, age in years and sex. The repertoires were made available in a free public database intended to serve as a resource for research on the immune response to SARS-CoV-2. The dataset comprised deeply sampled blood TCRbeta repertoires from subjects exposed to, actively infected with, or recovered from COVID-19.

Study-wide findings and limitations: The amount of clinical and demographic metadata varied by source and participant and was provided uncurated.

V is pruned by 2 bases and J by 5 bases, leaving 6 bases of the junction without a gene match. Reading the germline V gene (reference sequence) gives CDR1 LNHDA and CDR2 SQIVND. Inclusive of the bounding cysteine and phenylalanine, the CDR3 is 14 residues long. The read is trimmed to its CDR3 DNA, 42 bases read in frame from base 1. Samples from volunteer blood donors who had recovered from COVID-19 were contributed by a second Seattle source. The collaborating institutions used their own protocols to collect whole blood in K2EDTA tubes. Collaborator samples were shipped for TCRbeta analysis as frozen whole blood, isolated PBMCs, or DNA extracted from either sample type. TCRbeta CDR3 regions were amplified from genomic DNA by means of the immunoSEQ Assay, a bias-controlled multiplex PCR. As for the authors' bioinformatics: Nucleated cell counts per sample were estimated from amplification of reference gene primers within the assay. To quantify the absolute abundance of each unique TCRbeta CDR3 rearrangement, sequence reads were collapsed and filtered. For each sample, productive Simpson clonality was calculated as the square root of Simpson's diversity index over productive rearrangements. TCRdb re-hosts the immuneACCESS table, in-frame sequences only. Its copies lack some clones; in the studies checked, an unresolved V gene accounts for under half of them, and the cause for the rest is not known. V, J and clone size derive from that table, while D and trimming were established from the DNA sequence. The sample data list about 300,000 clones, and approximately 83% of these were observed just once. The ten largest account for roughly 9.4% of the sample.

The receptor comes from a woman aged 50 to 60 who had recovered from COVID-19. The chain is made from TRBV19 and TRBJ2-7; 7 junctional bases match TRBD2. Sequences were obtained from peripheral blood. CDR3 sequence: CASSISEGGDEQYF. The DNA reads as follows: TGTGCCAGTAGTATATCGGAGGGAGGGGACGAGCAGTACTTC.